Below, 2 T cell receptor beta chains from the same sample are listed, as sequenced in a study of CD8 T cells in ankylosing spondylitis. TCRdb recomputed calls from the 5' RACE reads with MiXCR, one row per CDR3 protein. This sample has around 140,000 distinct CDR3 sequences, with around 10% found just once. Sequencing input: blood, either unsorted or a sorted T cell fraction (not recorded which). The receptors come from a female donor with ankylosing spondylitis or in good health (not recorded which).

This clonotype was counted many times. This chain uses TRBV5-1 with TRBJ1-1; 8 bases match TRBD1. J was trimmed by 0 bases and V by 2 bases; bases with no gene match: 12. Germline V gene sequence: CDR1 SGHRS, CDR2 YFSETQ. The CDR3 runs to 18 residues. The DNA of the CDR3 is TGCGCCAGCAGCTTCTCCTCAGGGGGCACTTTGGTGAACACTGAAGCTTTCTTT. Translation: CASSFSSGGTLVNTEAFF.

V is TRBV4-2 and J is TRBJ2-7, with D hard to call. Trimming took off 1 base at V and 5 bases at J, with 18 bases between the two ends. The CDR3 contains 16 residues. Germline V gene sequence: CDR1 LGHNA, CDR2 YNFKEQ. CDR3 loop: CASSQGYGSSQNEQYF. CDR3 bases: TGTGCCAGCAGCCAAGGCTACGGATCCAGTCAAAACGAGCAGTACTTC.